One sample yielded the 29 T cell receptor beta chains listed below, sequenced in a study of blood T cell repertoires in COVID-19. Produced via immunoSEQ multiplex PCR; TCRdb's table is partial and in-frame only. The sample has around 28,000 clones; under 90% are singletons. Sequenced material: peripheral blood. The receptors shown here come from a man in his 70s with active COVID-19.

The rearrangement joins TRBV6-5 to TRBJ1-2; the match to TRBD1 covers 7 bases. J lost 1 base, V lost 6 bases, and 8 bases had no gene match. Germline-derived CDR1 and CDR2 are MNHEY and SVGAGI. This CDR3 region has 15 residues. For the CDR3, the DNA is TGTGCCAGCAGGAAAGACAGGGAAGGTAACTATGGCTACACCTTC. It yields the protein CASRKDREGNYGYTF.

CDR3 region: CATSDPNPSGGYNEQFF. The CDR3, as DNA: TGTGCCACCAGTGATCCAAACCCTAGCGGGGGGTACAATGAGCAGTTCTTC. The rearrangement links TRBV24-1 to TRBJ2-1; 11 bases agree with TRBD2. The CDR3 has 17 amino acids. Germline lookup yields CDR1 KGHDR and CDR2 SFDVKD. V lost 3 bases to trimming and J lost 4 bases; unmatched junction nucleotides: 7.

The CDR3: CASSRGLAGGEKTQYF. In DNA, the CDR3 is TGTGCCAGCAGCCGCGGACTAGCGGGGGGCGAAAAGACCCAGTACTTC. This sequence joins TRBV7-2 and TRBJ2-5; 14 bases match TRBD2. With V trimmed by 5 bases and J by 6 bases, 8 bases remained unmatched. Germline V gene data show CDR1 as SGHTA and CDR2 as FQGNSA. CDR3 length: 16 residues.

This chain connects TRBV28 to TRBJ1-5; TRBD1 agrees at 8 bases. The germline V gene encodes CDR1 MDHEN and CDR2 SYDVKM. The CDR3 is 16 amino acids. V shed 3 bases, J shed 7 bases, and the junction held 11 bases outside the gene matches. CDR3 sequence (DNA): TGTGCCAGCAGTTTGAGTGGGACAGGATCTTGGCAGCCCCAGCATTTT. Translation: CASSLSGTGSWQPQHF.

The rearrangement uses TRBV28 and TRBJ2-1; D remains ambiguous. Germline assignment: CDR1 MDHEN and CDR2 SYDVKM. Trimming took 2 bases from V and 14 from J, leaving 13 bases between them. CDR3 length equals 12 residues. The CDR3 loop reads CASSLRGLEKFF. CDR3 bases: TGTGCCAGCAGTTTACGAGGTTTGGAAAAGTTCTTC.

The rearrangement joins TRBV30 to TRBJ2-3; D is perhaps TRBD1 (6 bases). CDR3 length equals 15 residues. The germline V gene has CDR1 GTSNPN and CDR2 SVGIG (reference sequence). Between the trimmed V and J ends, which lost 2 bases and 1 base, there was a span of 13 bases. CDR3 nucleotide sequence: TGTGCCTGGAGTCGACAGGCGATACGCACAGATACGCAGTATTTT. Residues: CAWSRQAIRTDTQYF.

The CDR3 sequence: CASGGGTDTQYF. In DNA, the CDR3 is TGTGCCAGCGGGGGCGGCACAGATACGCAGTATTTT. The chain joins TRBV2 to TRBJ2-3; a possible D gene is TRBD1 (6 bases). The CDR3 has 12 amino acids. Trimming took off 8 bases at V and 1 base at J, with 7 bases between the two ends. Germline values: CDR1 SNHLY, CDR2 FYNNEI. The whole variable domain, remainder taken from reference TRBV2 and TRBJ2-3, is EPEVTQTPSHQVTQMGQEVILRCVPISNHLYFYWYRQILGQKVEFLVSFYNNEISEKSEIFDDQFSVERPDGSNFTLKIRSTKLEDSAMYFCASGGGTDTQYFGPGTRLTVL.

This clone is a singleton in its sample. The V and J genes are TRBV7-2 and TRBJ2-3; D is unresolved. The CDR3 consists of 14 residues. V dropped 5 bases and J dropped 9 bases, with 18 bases sitting between them. From germline, CDR1 is SGHTA and CDR2 FQGNSA. The chain's CDR3 is CASSRNSELGTQYF. The DNA of the CDR3 is TGTGCCAGCAGCCGGAACTCTGAGTTGGGCACGCAGTATTTT. The full variable domain, completed using reference TRBV7-2 and TRBJ2-3, is GAGVSQSPSNKVTEKGKDVELRCDPISGHTALYWYRQSLGQGLEFLIYFQGNSAPDKSGLPSDRFSAERTGGSVSTLTIQRTQQEDSAVYLCASSRNSELGTQYFGPGTRLTVL.

Of note for this clone: The sample contains more than one DNA sequence encoding this CDR3. The J gene is TRBJ2-2, the V gene TRBV5-6; D might be TRBD1 (5 bases). The CDR3 has 14 residues. Germline-derived CDR1 and CDR2 are SGHDT and YYEEEE. Trimming stripped 3 bases from V and 3 bases from J, with 9 bases between. The chain's CDR3 is CASSYGHYTGELFF. The CDR3 DNA reads as TGTGCCAGCAGCTATGGACACTACACCGGGGAGCTGTTTTTT.

In DNA form, the CDR3 reads TGTGCCAGCAGCCTTGACAGGGGGTACGAGCAGTACTTC. Encoded protein: CASSLDRGYEQYF. V usage is TRBV7-3 and J usage is TRBJ2-7; 9 nucleotides agree with TRBD1. V was pared by 5 bases and J by 4 bases, with 3 bases of the junction left unmatched. From germline, CDR1 is SGHTA and CDR2 FQGTGA. This CDR3 is 13 amino acids long.

The J gene is TRBJ2-5, the V gene TRBV27, with no clear D. Germline-derived CDR1 and CDR2 are MNHEY and SMNVEV (reference sequence). The length of the CDR3 is 14 residues. V was shortened by 3 bases and J by 1 base, with 9 bases between the two germline ends. CDR3: CASSFGPFQETQYF. The CDR3 bases are TGTGCCAGCAGTTTTGGGCCTTTCCAAGAGACCCAGTACTTC.

The chain employs TRBV3-1 (or the pseudogene TRBV3-2) and TRBJ2-1, with D possibly being TRBD2 (5 bases). CDR3 length: 16 residues. Germline values: CDR1 LGHDT, CDR2 YNNKEL (reference sequence). Trimming removed 1 base at V and 2 bases at J, with 12 bases between. CDR3 DNA: TGTGCCAGCAGCCAAGTCAGTCGGGGAGCCTACAATGAGCAGTTCTTC. This gives the protein CASSQVSRGAYNEQFF.

The gene calls are TRBV28 and TRBJ1-4; no definite D call. The germline V gene has CDR1 MDHEN and CDR2 SYDVKM. The CDR3 contains 14 residues. V was shortened by 5 bases and J by 7 bases, with 14 bases between the two germline ends. CDR3 coding DNA: TGTGCCAGCAGTCCCCGGACTAGGAGTGAAAAACTGTTTTTT. Protein: CASSPRTRSEKLFF.

The chain recombines TRBV7-8 with TRBJ1-1, with D possibly TRBD1 on 6 matching bases. Trimming left V 4 bases short and J 1 base short, with 13 bases between. This CDR3 contains 15 residues. Germline assignment: CDR1 SGHVS and CDR2 FQNEAQ. CDR3 amino acids: CASSSWTEPNTEAFF. CDR3 DNA sequence: TGTGCCAGCAGCTCATGGACAGAACCGAACACTGAAGCTTTCTTT.

The genes are TRBV7-2 and TRBJ2-1; TRBD2 matches at 8 bases. The CDR3 length is 14 residues. Per the germline V gene, CDR1 is SGHTA and CDR2 is FQGNSA. V shed 2 bases, J shed 7 bases, and the junction held 4 bases outside the gene matches. The CDR3 here is CASSLTGGVNEQFF. In DNA, the CDR3 is TGTGCCAGCAGCTTAACGGGGGGGGTTAATGAGCAGTTCTTC. Filled out from reference TRBV7-2 and TRBJ2-1, the complete variable domain reads GAGVSQSPSNKVTEKGKDVELRCDPISGHTALYWYRQSLGQGLEFLIYFQGNSAPDKSGLPSDRFSAERTGGSVSTLTIQRTQQEDSAVYLCASSLTGGVNEQFFGPGTRLTVL.

This clone was found a few times. The J gene is TRBJ1-3, the V gene TRBV28, with 10 bases aligning to TRBD1. CDR3 length equals 17 residues. V lost 3 bases to trimming and J lost 0 bases; unmatched junction nucleotides: 5. Germline CDR1 is MDHEN and CDR2 is SYDVKM. The CDR3 region has the DNA TGTGCCAGCAGTTTCCAGACAGGGGGCCTCTCTGGAAACACCATATATTTT. Its translation is CASSFQTGGLSGNTIYF.

The V call is TRBV6-2 or TRBV6-3, the J call TRBJ2-3; 15 bases agree with TRBD2. V dropped 2 bases and J dropped 5; count of bases not matched to a gene: 8. The germline CDR1 and CDR2 sequences are MNHEY and SVGEGT. The CDR3 sequence is 18 residues long. CDR3 residues: CASSYRTSGGARGDTQYF. The CDR3 DNA follows: TGTGCCAGCAGTTACCGGACTAGCGGGGGGGCCCGGGGAGATACGCAGTATTTT.

The chain has TRBV11-3 and TRBJ2-2; 8 bases line up with TRBD1. Germline loops: CDR1 SGHNT, CDR2 YENEEA. This CDR3 spans 15 amino acids. V trimming: 1 base; J trimming: 5 bases; junction bases outside the gene matches: 3. The CDR3 DNA reads as TGTGCCAGCAGCTTAGTGACAGGGGTAACCGGGGAGCTGTTTTTT. Protein product: CASSLVTGVTGELFF. Using reference TRBV11-3 and TRBJ2-2 for the parts outside the CDR3, the full variable domain is EAGVVQSPRYKIIEKKQPVAFWCNPISGHNTLYWYLQNLGQGPELLIRYENEEAVDDSQLPKDRFSAERLKGVDSTLKIQPAELGDSAVYLCASSLVTGVTGELFFGEGSRLTVL.

The V and J genes are TRBV5-6 and TRBJ2-3; 11 positions match TRBD2. Trimming took 7 bases from V and 0 from J; bases not matched to a gene: 4. Germline V CDR1 and CDR2: SGHDT, YYEEEE. CDR3 size: 15 residues. The CDR3 nucleotides read TGTGCCAGCGGTACTAGCGGGAGTAGCACAGATACGCAGTATTTT. Translation gives CASGTSGSSTDTQYF.

DNA for the CDR3: TGTGCCAGCAGGGTGGGGGGGTCGGAAAAGACCCAGTACTTC. It is translated as CASRVGGSEKTQYF. The V and J genes are TRBV28 and TRBJ2-5, with TRBD2 matching over 7 bases. Germline V gene sequence: CDR1 MDHEN, CDR2 SYDVKM. The CDR3 spans 14 residues. V lost 6 bases and J lost 6; bases outside the gene matches: 10. The whole variable domain, remainder taken from reference TRBV28 and TRBJ2-5, is DVKVTQSSRYLVKRTGEKVFLECVQDMDHENMFWYRQDPGLGLRLIYFSYDVKMKEKGDIPEGYSVSREKKERFSLILESASTNQTSMYLCASRVGGSEKTQYFGPGTRLLVL.

The chain combines TRBV7-2 with TRBJ2-5; D unclear. V lost 1 base and J lost 5, with 11 bases in between. Germline CDR1 reads SGHTA; CDR2 reads FQGNSA. This CDR3 has 14 residues. The CDR3 here is CASSLETFLETQYF. Here the CDR3 DNA reads TGTGCCAGCAGCTTAGAAACATTTCTGGAGACCCAGTACTTC.

The chain employs TRBV12-3 or TRBV12-4 and TRBJ2-7, with 8 bases identical to TRBD1. CDR3 length equals 13 residues. With 7 bases clipped from V and 5 bases from J, the junction kept 7 bases outside the gene matches. Here the CDR3 DNA reads TGTGCCAGCAACTTCCAGGGGGCGGACGAGCAGTACTTC. Translation: CASNFQGADEQYF.

The sample holds a few counts of this clone. This chain uses TRBV19 with TRBJ1-5; possible D gene TRBD1, 6 bases. This CDR3 contains 18 residues. Trimming stripped 6 bases from V and 4 bases from J, with 25 bases between. Germline CDR1 reads LNHDA; CDR2 reads SQIVND (reference sequence). CDR3 nucleotide sequence: TGTGCCAGTAGCACCCATGGGGCGTTTGGGACAAGTAATCAGCCCCAGCATTTT. Amino acids: CASSTHGAFGTSNQPQHF.

This clone appeared a single time. The genes are TRBV7-9 and TRBJ2-4, with 10 bases fitting TRBD2. Per germline, CDR1 SEHNR and CDR2 FQNEAQ (reference sequence). The junction had 8 bases not matched to a gene; V was cut back by 2 bases and J by 1 base. The length of the CDR3 is 18 residues. The CDR3 loop reads CASSLSLAGVGAKNIQYF. The CDR3 nucleotides read TGTGCCAGCAGCTTAAGTCTAGCGGGAGTGGGTGCCAAAAACATTCAGTACTTC. The whole variable domain, remainder taken from reference TRBV7-9 and TRBJ2-4, is DTGVSQNPRHKITKRGQNVTFRCDPISEHNRLYWYRQTLGQGPEFLTYFQNEAQLEKSRLLSDRFSAERPKGSFSTLEIQRTEQGDSAMYLCASSLSLAGVGAKNIQYFGAGTRLSVL.

This sequence joins TRBV7-2 and TRBJ2-3, with 8 bases identical to TRBD1. Germline CDR1 SGHTA, CDR2 FQGNSA. Unmatched junction bases numbered 0, after V lost 3 bases and J lost 1 base. The length of the CDR3 is 14 residues. The CDR3 sequence is CASSLTGGTDTQYF. The CDR3 region has the DNA TGTGCCAGCAGCTTGACAGGGGGCACAGATACGCAGTATTTT.

This chain uses TRBV7-8 with TRBJ2-3, with 8 bases aligning to TRBD1. Per germline, CDR1 SGHVS and CDR2 FQNEAQ. V was clipped by 2 bases and J by 1 base; unmatched bases: 8. CDR3 length equals 17 residues. CDR3 loop: CASSLTWTGMGTDTQYF. In DNA, the CDR3 is TGTGCCAGCAGCTTAACATGGACAGGGATGGGCACAGATACGCAGTATTTT.

In this sample, this clone turned up once. The chain carries TRBV9 and TRBJ2-1, with TRBD2 as a possible D gene (6 bases). CDR1 and CDR2 (germline): SGDLS, YYNGEE. This CDR3 spans 15 amino acids. V was cut by 2 bases and J by 0 bases, with 9 bases left in between. The CDR3 here is CASSVRGSSYNEQFF. The CDR3 nucleotides are TGTGCCAGCAGCGTTCGGGGGAGCTCCTACAATGAGCAGTTCTTC.

The chain combines TRBV6-5 with TRBJ2-1; 10 bases match TRBD2. This CDR3 is built from 15 residues. The V and J ends lost 5 bases and 7 bases, in that order; junction bases with no gene match: 8. Germline loops: CDR1 MNHEY, CDR2 SVGAGI. In DNA, the CDR3 is TGTGCCAGCAGTCGAGCGGGGGGGCCGAATAATGAGCAGTTCTTC. This codes for CASSRAGGPNNEQFF.

The chain combines TRBV11-3 with TRBJ2-7; D perhaps matches TRBD1 (7 bases). V lost 5 bases, J lost 3 bases, and 14 bases lay in between. Germline CDR1 is SGHNT and CDR2 is YENEEA. This CDR3 region has 14 residues. The DNA for the CDR3 is TGTGCCAGCAGCCCCGCGGGACAGCACTACGAGCAGTACTTC. Protein product: CASSPAGQHYEQYF. Together with reference TRBV11-3 and TRBJ2-7, the CDR3 gives the full variable domain: EAGVVQSPRYKIIEKKQPVAFWCNPISGHNTLYWYLQNLGQGPELLIRYENEEAVDDSQLPKDRFSAERLKGVDSTLKIQPAELGDSAVYLCASSPAGQHYEQYFGPGTRLTVT.